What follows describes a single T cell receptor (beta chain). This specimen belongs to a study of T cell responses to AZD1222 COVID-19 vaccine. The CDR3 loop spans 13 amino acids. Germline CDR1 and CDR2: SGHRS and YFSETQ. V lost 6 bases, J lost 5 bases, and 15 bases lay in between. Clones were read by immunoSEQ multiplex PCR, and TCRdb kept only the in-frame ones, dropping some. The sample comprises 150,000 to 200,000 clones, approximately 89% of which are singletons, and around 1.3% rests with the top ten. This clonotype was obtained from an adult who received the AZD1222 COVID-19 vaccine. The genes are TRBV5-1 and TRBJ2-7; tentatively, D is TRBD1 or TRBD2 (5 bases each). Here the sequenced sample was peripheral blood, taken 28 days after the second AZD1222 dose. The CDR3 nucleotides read TGCGCCAGCAAGGTCGAGGGGACCGACGAGCAGTACTTC. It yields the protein CASKVEGTDEQYF.